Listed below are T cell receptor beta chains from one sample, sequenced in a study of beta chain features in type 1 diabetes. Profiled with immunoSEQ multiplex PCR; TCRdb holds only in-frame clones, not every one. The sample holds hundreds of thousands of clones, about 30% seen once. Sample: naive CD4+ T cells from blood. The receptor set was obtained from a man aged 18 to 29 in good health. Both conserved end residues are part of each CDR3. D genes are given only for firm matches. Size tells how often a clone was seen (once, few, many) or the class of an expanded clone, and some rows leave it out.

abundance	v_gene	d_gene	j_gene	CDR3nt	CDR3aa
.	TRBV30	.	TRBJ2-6	TGTGCCTGGGCCCGGGGGGCCAACGTCCTGACTTTC	CAWARGANVLTF
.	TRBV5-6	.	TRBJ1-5	TGTGCCAGCAGCTTGGAGGGTTCGACAAGTCAGCCCCAGCATTTT	CASSLEGSTSQPQHF
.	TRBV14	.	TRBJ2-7	TGTGCCAGCAGCCCTTCTGGAGGGGGCGGTTCCTACGAGCAGTACTTC	CASSPSGGGGSYEQYF
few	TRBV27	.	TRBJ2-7	TGTGCCAGCAGGGGCTACGCAGGCTACGAGCAGTACTTC	CASRGYAGYEQYF
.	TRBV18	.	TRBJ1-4	TGTGCCAGCTCACCTGGAGGGAGTACAACTAATGAAAAACTGTTTTTT	CASSPGGSTTNEKLFF
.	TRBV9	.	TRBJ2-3	TGTGCCAGCAGCGTAGAGGTGGGGACAGATACGCAGTATTTT	CASSVEVGTDTQYF
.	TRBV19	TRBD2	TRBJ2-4	TGTGCCAGTAGTGTCAGGGAGGGACTAGCGCACTTC	CASSVREGLAHF
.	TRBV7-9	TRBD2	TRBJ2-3	TGTGCCAGCAGCTCTCGGACTAGCGGGAGAACAGATACGCAGTATTTT	CASSSRTSGRTDTQYF
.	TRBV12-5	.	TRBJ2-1	TGTGCTAGTGGTTTGGTAAATTCCCCCAATGAGCAGTTCTTC	CASGLVNSPNEQFF
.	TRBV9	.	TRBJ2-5	TGTGCCAGCAGCGTGGGCGGGAACATTGGGGAGACCCAGTACTTC	CASSVGGNIGETQYF